The source of this TCR beta chain is a study of blood T cell repertoires in COVID-19 (dated by TCRdb to 2019 to 2021). Background for the entire study: Samples covering the acute and convalescent phases of COVID-19 were provided by collaborators in the United States, Italy and Spain. The prospective study material was composed of cDNA or gDNA derived from T cells, B-cell-depleted T cells, or PBMCs. Deeply sampled blood TCRbeta repertoires from subjects exposed to, actively infected with, or recovered from COVID-19 were included in the dataset. A freely available public database, intended as a resource for researchers studying the immune response to SARS-CoV-2, is where the repertoires were released. Samples were obtained from the ongoing ImmuneRACE study (first 160 participants) and from roughly 1,300 subjects provided by 6 global collaborators. The sample metadata nearly always contained a de-identified subject ID, COVID-19 status, age in years and sex. Where HLA class I and class II types were available, the types were taken from metadata supplied by the sample provider, not from assay-based typing.

As for this clone: Its antigen has not been determined. Per-base qualities were not stored, and no clone one base away is much larger.

Here is what the overall study found, with its caveats: How much clinical and demographic metadata was included differed by source and by participant, and the metadata was provided uncurated.

The CDR3 holds 14 amino acids from the cysteine to the phenylalanine. Only the CDR3 portion is preserved as DNA: 42 bases, with reading frame beginning at the first base. The germline ends are 9 bases apart after V is trimmed by 5 bases and J by 1 base. The germline V gene gives CDR1 as SGHVS and CDR2 as FQNEAQ. Collaborating institutions collected whole blood in K2EDTA tubes following their own protocols. For TCRbeta analysis, collaborators shipped samples in one of three forms: frozen whole blood, isolated PBMCs, or DNA extracted from either of those sample types. The immunoSEQ Assay, a bias-controlled multiplex PCR, was used to amplify TCRbeta CDR3 regions from genomic DNA. In the original analysis: The number of nucleated cells in each sample was estimated by amplification of reference gene primers within the assay. To quantify the absolute abundance of each unique TCRbeta CDR3 rearrangement, sequence reads were collapsed and filtered. For each sample, productive Simpson clonality was calculated by taking the square root of Simpson's diversity index across productive rearrangements. Drawn from immuneACCESS, this table holds only the in-frame rearrangements with V and J called that TCRdb kept. Clones are partly lost; checked studies trace under half to an unresolved V gene and leave the rest unexplained. V and J calls and clone size come straight from that table; D and trimming were deduced from the DNA. The sample records 70,000 to 95,000 clones, approximately 78% of which are singletons. In total, the top ten clones hold approximately 13% of the sample.

This clonotype was sampled from a human donor in a cohort sampled during active COVID-19. The V gene is TRBV7-8 and the J gene is TRBJ1-3, with the D gene call left open. Material: peripheral blood. The bases are TGTGCCAGCAGCCTCGGGATATCTGGAAACACCATATATTTT. This translates into CASSLGISGNTIYF.